This TCR beta chain is from a study of beta chain features in type 1 diabetes. Study as a whole: Healthy donors and patients had similar age, gender and cell yields.

About this clone: Its target is unknown.

A sort by CD45RO/CCR7/CD25/CD127/CD95/CD27 yielded CD4+ naive, central memory, regulatory and stem cell-like memory cells. With 5 bases removed from V and 4 bases from J, the gap between germline ends came to 11 bases. The CDR3 has 13 amino acids. Per germline, CDR1 MNHNY and CDR2 SVGAGI (reference sequence). Study-level points and caveats: High-TCR-expressing cells could be over-represented by cDNA sequencing.

As every portion of the isolated RNA was reverse transcribed, the sequencing read expressed TCRB transcripts. TCRdb keeps only in-frame clones here, not all; method: immunoSEQ multiplex PCR. Among 250,000 to 350,000 clones, 13% to 15% were seen once, and the ten largest hold over 5%. The receptor comes from a man aged 25 to 40 in good health. The V and J genes are TRBV6-6 and TRBJ1-1, with D possibly being TRBD1 (6 bases). Sequencing was carried out using central memory CD4+ T cells from blood. CDR3 nucleotides: TGTGCCAGCAGTACGGACAGAACCACTGAAGCTTTCTTT. Translated: CASSTDRTTEAFF.